Shown below are 17 T cell receptor beta chains from a single sample sequenced in a study of beta chain features in type 1 diabetes. All of the isolated RNA was reverse transcribed, so expressed TCRB transcripts were sequenced. Only in-frame clones appear in the TCRdb table, and some are missing; sequencing was by immunoSEQ multiplex PCR. The table lists 900,000 or so clones, roughly 16% of them singletons, with 0.02% to 0.025% in the top ten. Sequencing used naive CD4+ T cells from blood. These TCRs come from a woman aged 18 to 35 in good health.

This clone has more than one count but fewer than ten. The chain links TRBV2 to TRBJ2-3; 16 bases line up with TRBD2. V shed 7 bases and J 6 bases; nucleotides not matched to a gene: 13. CDR1 and CDR2 from the germline V gene are SNHLY and FYNNEI. The CDR3 sequence is 18 residues long. The CDR3 is CASIYLGLAGGPLDTQYF. CDR3 sequence (DNA): TGTGCCAGCATCTACCTGGGACTAGCGGGAGGGCCACTTGATACGCAGTATTTT.

The CDR3 loop reads CASSPIGTGIYGYTF. As DNA, the CDR3 is TGTGCCAGCAGTCCCATCGGGACAGGTATCTATGGCTACACCTTC. V is TRBV27 and J is TRBJ1-2; 8 bases match TRBD1. The germline gives CDR1 MNHEY, CDR2 SMNVEV (reference sequence). The CDR3 has 15 residues. J gave up 4 bases and V 5 bases, and 9 bases lay outside the gene matches.

The genes are TRBV20-1 and TRBJ1-3; the D is unclear. The CDR3 spans 11 residues. The germline gives CDR1 DFQATT, CDR2 SNEGSKA (reference sequence). CDR3 nucleotides: TGCAGCCTAACGTGGGGAAACACCATATATTTT. It specifies CSLTWGNTIYF.

The chain employs TRBV6-5 and TRBJ2-7, with D hard to call. V was trimmed by 2 bases and J by 5 bases, leaving 16 bases between them. The CDR3 has 15 residues. Germline CDR1 reads MNHEY; CDR2 reads SVGAGI. Here the CDR3 reads CASSYNTHEVDEQYF. CDR3 in DNA: TGTGCCAGCAGTTACAATACACACGAGGTCGACGAGCAGTACTTC.

This clone was picked up a small number of times. V usage is TRBV4-1 and J usage is TRBJ2-3; 14 nucleotides align to TRBD2. Trimming cost V 4 bases and J 3 bases; bases outside gene matches: 6. The CDR3 is 17 residues long. The germline gives CDR1 MGHRA, CDR2 YSYEKL. CDR3 coding DNA: TGCGCCAGCAGCCCGGGACTAGCGGGAGTGAGGACAGATACGCAGTATTTT. This sequence encodes CASSPGLAGVRTDTQYF.

This clone was seen more than once but under ten times. The V gene is TRBV4-1, the J gene TRBJ2-5; 10 positions agree with TRBD1. Germline values: CDR1 MGHRA, CDR2 YSYEKL. The CDR3 consists of 21 residues. V shed 3 bases and J 5 bases; nucleotides not matched to a gene: 24. The CDR3 coding sequence is TGCGCCAGCAGCCAGATCCCCTCGGGACAGGGGAGAGCGGCTACGGGGGAGACCCAGTACTTC. This sequence encodes CASSQIPSGQGRAATGETQYF.

V gene TRBV9 combines with J gene TRBJ1-2; 7 bases are shared with TRBD1. CDR3 size: 15 residues. Per germline, CDR1 SGDLS and CDR2 YYNGEE. The V gene end was trimmed by 4 bases and the J gene end by 7 bases; junction bases not matched to a gene: 13. The CDR3 is CASSPQVTGQLGYTF. The CDR3 DNA reads as TGTGCCAGCAGCCCCCAGGTGACAGGGCAGCTTGGCTACACCTTC.

This clone has only a few counts. The chain joins TRBV15 to TRBJ2-7; D perhaps matches TRBD2 (6 bases). V lost 3 bases, J lost 5 bases, and 17 bases lay in between. Germline V gene lookup returns CDR1 LNHNV and CDR2 YYDKDF (reference sequence). This CDR3 is 15 amino acids long. CDR3 amino acids: CATSRESGVIHEQYF. In DNA form, the CDR3 reads TGTGCCACCAGCAGGGAGTCGGGAGTGATCCACGAGCAGTACTTC. The full variable domain, with the rest looked up from reference TRBV15 and TRBJ2-7, is DAMVIQNPRYQVTQFGKPVTLSCSQTLNHNVMYWYQQKSSQAPKLLFHYYDKDFNNEADTPDNFQSRRPNTSFCFLDIRSPGLGDTAMYLCATSRESGVIHEQYFGPGTRLTVT.

This clone was found a few times. The V gene is TRBV5-1, the J gene TRBJ2-7, with 10 bases aligning to TRBD2. There are 15 residues in the CDR3. The ends lost 0 bases at V and 6 bases at J; junction bases unmatched: 6. Germline values: CDR1 SGHRS, CDR2 YFSETQ. Written as DNA, the CDR3 is TGCGCCAGCAGCTTGGAACTAGCGGGAAGTGGCGAGCAGTACTTC. This gives the protein CASSLELAGSGEQYF.

The V and J genes are TRBV4-1 and TRBJ1-1; no firm D call. Trimming removed 5 bases from V and 5 bases from J, with 12 bases in between. CDR3 length equals 13 residues. Germline V gene data show CDR1 as MGHRA and CDR2 as YSYEKL. CDR3 sequence reads: CASSSQEGTEAFF. In DNA form, the CDR3 reads TGCGCCAGCAGCTCTCAGGAGGGAACTGAAGCTTTCTTT.

The gene calls are TRBV2 and TRBJ2-7, with 7 bases matching TRBD1. V shed 5 bases, J shed 3 bases, and the junction held 7 bases outside the gene matches. Germline assignment: CDR1 SNHLY and CDR2 FYNNEI. This CDR3 spans 14 amino acids. The CDR3 DNA reads TGTGCCAGCAGTAGACAGGGAAAAAACTACGAGCAGTACTTC. Protein product: CASSRQGKNYEQYF. Looking up the rest from reference TRBV2 and TRBJ2-7 gives the full variable domain: EPEVTQTPSHQVTQMGQEVILRCVPISNHLYFYWYRQILGQKVEFLVSFYNNEISEKSEIFDDQFSVERPDGSNFTLKIRSTKLEDSAMYFCASSRQGKNYEQYFGPGTRLTVT.

This clone was detected a few times. The chain recombines TRBV6-8 with TRBJ1-2; D gene ambiguous. CDR3 size: 14 residues. V was cut by 4 bases and J by 4 bases, with 13 bases left in between. CDR1 is MNHGY and CDR2 is SAAAGT in the germline V gene. The CDR3 reads CASSFDRATYGYTF. The CDR3 DNA reads TGTGCCAGCAGTTTCGACCGGGCGACCTATGGCTACACCTTC.

The CDR3 loop reads CASSSRDRQETQYF. CDR3 nucleotides: TGTGCCAGCAGCTCCCGGGACAGGCAAGAGACCCAGTACTTC. This sequence joins TRBV7-2 and TRBJ2-5, with TRBD1 matching over 8 bases. The CDR3 has 14 residues. V gave up 4 bases and J gave up 2 bases; unmatched junction bases: 3. Germline CDR1 SGHTA, CDR2 FQGNSA.

This clone was detected only a few times. V usage is TRBV5-6 and J usage is TRBJ2-6; the D is unclear. This CDR3 has 14 residues. The germline gives CDR1 SGHDT, CDR2 YYEEEE. V lost 3 bases, J lost 2 bases, and 6 bases lay in between. In nucleotides, the CDR3 is TGTGCCAGCAGCTCTCGACCTGGGGCCAACGTCCTGACTTTC. Its protein product is CASSSRPGANVLTF. The variable domain in full, completed from reference TRBV5-6 and TRBJ2-6, reads DAGVTQSPTHLIKTRGQQVTLRCSPKSGHDTVSWYQQALGQGPQFIFQYYEEEERQRGNFPDRFSGHQFPNYSSELNVNALLLGDSALYLCASSSRPGANVLTFGAGSRLTVL.

This chain uses TRBV5-1 with TRBJ1-2, with no clear D. Trimming pared 0 bases from V and 0 bases from J, leaving 9 bases between. From germline, CDR1 is SGHRS and CDR2 YFSETQ. The CDR3 is made up of 15 amino acids. CDR3 sequence reads: CASSLDWSTNYGYTF. The CDR3 nucleotides read TGCGCCAGCAGCTTGGATTGGAGTACTAACTATGGCTACACCTTC.

This clone was picked up a small number of times. The chain carries TRBV7-6 and TRBJ1-5; weak D call: TRBD1 (6 bases). V was shortened by 3 bases and J by 4 bases, with 13 bases between the two germline ends. Germline V lookup: CDR1 SGHVS, CDR2 FNYEAQ. The CDR3 contains 15 residues. CDR3 in DNA: TGTGCCAGCAGCTTTAGTCCCGACAGGAATCAGCCCCAGCATTTT. This gives the protein CASSFSPDRNQPQHF. Together with reference TRBV7-6 and TRBJ1-5, the CDR3 gives the full variable domain: GAGVSQSPRYKVTKRGQDVALRCDPISGHVSLYWYRQALGQGPEFLTYFNYEAQQDKSGLPNDRFSAERPEGSISTLTIQRTEQRDSAMYRCASSFSPDRNQPQHFGDGTRLSIL.

The rearrangement uses TRBV4-1 and TRBJ2-5; D is perhaps TRBD2 (5 bases). The V end lost 1 base, the J end lost 5 bases, and 8 bases lay between the germline ends. Germline V gene sequence: CDR1 MGHRA, CDR2 YSYEKL. CDR3 length equals 13 residues. The CDR3 DNA follows: TGCGCCAGCAGCCAAGCTGGCGGGGAGACCCAGTACTTC. Protein sequence: CASSQAGGETQYF.